This T cell receptor beta chain derives from a study of T cells in Graves' hyperthyroidism and ophthalmopathy. The table lists this clonotype with a few counts. Amplified regions were TCR beta CDR3 sequences from RNA transcripts. Carried out on the TCR CDR3, a first-round RT-PCR used the HTBI primer set. One entry per CDR3 protein results from TCRdb running MiXCR on the multiplex PCR reads. The table records approximately 600,000 distinct CDR3 sequences, 14% of them present only once. CDR3 size: 13 residues. Trimming removed 7 bases at V and 1 base at J, with 13 bases between. Germline V gene lookup returns CDR1 SQVTM and CDR2 ANQGSEA.

Source material: blood. The sequence came from a woman aged 30 to 39 with Graves' hyperthyroidism that later progressed to Graves' ophthalmopathy. The gene calls are TRBV29-1 and TRBJ1-1; D gene ambiguous. CDR3: CSAPRIGNTEAFF. The CDR3 bases are TGCAGCGCACCCCGGATCGGGAACACTGAAGCTTTCTTT.